A selection of T cell receptor beta chains follows, all from one sample in a study of cytomegalovirus exposure and HLA in healthy donors. Libraries were prepared by immunoSEQ multiplex PCR; TCRdb keeps only in-frame clonotypes and omits some of them. In the table there are about 200,000 clones, roughly 79% of which are singletons. The sequenced sample was PBMCs. The receptors were sampled from a man aged 18-30 years in good health and CMV-seronegative. CDR3s include the opening cysteine and the closing phenylalanine or tryptophan. The D gene is left open where the match is weak. Clone size is given for some rows only: seen once, a few or many times, or a class if the clone is expanded.

>TRBD2|TRBJ2-7|NA|TRBV27
TGTGCCAGCAGGACTAGCGGGAGTTCCCTCTACGAGCAGTACTTC
CASRTSGSSLYEQYF
>TRBD1|TRBJ2-7|NA|TRBV4-1
TGCGCCAGCAGCCCAGGGGGTGCCGAGCAGTACTTC
CASSPGGAEQYF
>NA|TRBJ1-5|once|TRBV7-8
TGTGCCAGCAGCTTGGACATAAGGGGCAGCAATCAGCCCCAGCATTTT
CASSLDIRGSNQPQHF
>NA|TRBJ1-3|NA|TRBV7-9
TGTGCCAGCAGCTTAGAACAGGGAGAGTCTGGAAACACCATATATTTT
CASSLEQGESGNTIYF
>TRBD2|TRBJ2-4|NA|TRBV2
TGTGCCAGCGGGGTAGCGGGAGGGCTAGCCAAAAACATTCAGTACTTC
CASGVAGGLAKNIQYF
>NA|TRBJ1-1|NA|TRBV7-9
TGTTCCAGCAGCCAACGCCTATCTCGAACCGGGACACTGGACACTGAAGCTTTCTTT
CSSSQRLSRTGTLDTEAFF
>TRBD2|TRBJ2-1|NA|TRBV6-5
TGTGCCAGCGGCAGGACTAGCGACCATGAGCAGTTCTTC
CASGRTSDHEQFF
>TRBD1|TRBJ2-3|NA|TRBV11-3
TGTGCCAGCAGCCCGACAGGGGACAGCACAGATACGCAGTATTTT
CASSPTGDSTDTQYF
>NA|TRBJ2-1|NA|TRBV6-5
TGTGCCAGCAGTTTCCACGGGGGTCAGAATGAGCAGTTCTTC
CASSFHGGQNEQFF
>TRBD1|TRBJ1-1|NA|TRBV2
TGTGCCAGCAGTGAAGGCGACAGGGAGGCGGGCACTGAAGCTTTCTTT
CASSEGDREAGTEAFF
>NA|TRBJ2-3|NA|TRBV13
TGTGCCAGCAGCAAGAAGACTTCCATAATCCCCACAGATACGCAGTATTTT
CASSKKTSIIPTDTQYF
>NA|TRBJ1-2|NA|TRBV7-2
TGTGCCAGCAGCCCGGGGGAGGTCATAGGCTACACCTTC
CASSPGEVIGYTF
>TRBD1|TRBJ2-2|few|TRBV25-1
TGTGCCAGCAGTGTGACAGGGACCAGGACGGAGCTGTTTTTT
CASSVTGTRTELFF
>NA|TRBJ2-1|NA|TRBV7-3
TGTGCCAGCAGCTTAAGTGACACCTCATACGATGAGCAGTTCTTC
CASSLSDTSYDEQFF
>NA|TRBJ1-1|NA|TRBV6-5
TGTGCCAGCAGTTACGGCCACGCGGGCGCTGAAGCTTTCTTT
CASSYGHAGAEAFF
>NA|TRBJ2-3|NA|TRBV11-2
TGTGCCAGCAACCCGGGGGTAGCTAGCACAGATACGCAGTATTTT
CASNPGVASTDTQYF
>TRBD1|TRBJ2-2|few|TRBV19
TGTGCCAGTAGTCCCGGGACAGGGTACACCGGGGAGCTGTTTTTT
CASSPGTGYTGELFF
>TRBD1|TRBJ2-1|few|TRBV19
TGTGCCAGTAGTATGGGACAGGGAGGAGATGAGCAGTTCTTC
CASSMGQGGDEQFF
>TRBD1|TRBJ2-7|NA|TRBV7-9
TGTGCCGGTGGGACAGGGGCTGGGTACGAGCAGTACTTC
CAGGTGAGYEQYF
>TRBD1|TRBJ2-2|NA|TRBV19
TGTGCCAGTAGTCCCGCAGGGGGTGGCACCGGGGAGCTGTTTTTT
CASSPAGGGTGELFF
>NA|TRBJ1-4|NA|TRBV29-1
TGCAGCGTTTCAGGGGCTACTAATGAAAAACTGTTTTTT
CSVSGATNEKLFF
>NA|TRBJ2-7|few|TRBV5-8
TGTGCCAGCAGCTTCAGGGGCCGATACGAGCAGTACTTC
CASSFRGRYEQYF
>NA|TRBJ2-1|NA|TRBV13
TGTGCCAGCACCTGGCAGGGGATGTTCAATGAGCAGTTCTTC
CASTWQGMFNEQFF
>NA|TRBJ2-3|NA|TRBV5-5
TGTGCCAGCAGCTTGCGATTCGACTCTAGCACAGATACGCAGTATTTT
CASSLRFDSSTDTQYF
>NA|TRBJ2-7|NA|TRBV30
TGTGCCTGGGCCGGGACAAGCCCCTACGAGCAGTACTTC
CAWAGTSPYEQYF
>NA|TRBJ2-7|few|TRBV28
TGTGCCAGCAGTTTATTATCTTACGGGACAAGGGCAAGGACCTACGAGCAGTACTTC
CASSLLSYGTRARTYEQYF
>TRBD2|TRBJ2-3|few|TRBV13
TGTGCCAGCAGCCCTTGGACTAGCGGGGCGACAGATACGCAGTATTTT
CASSPWTSGATDTQYF
>TRBD1|TRBJ1-4|NA|TRBV15
TGTGCCACCAGCAGGACAGGGGAAACTAATGAAAAACTGTTTTTT
CATSRTGETNEKLFF
>NA|TRBJ1-6|NA|TRBV19
TGTGCCAGTAGAGAGGCCTATAATTCACCCCTCCACTTT
CASREAYNSPLHF
>NA|TRBJ2-3|few|TRBV5-6
TGTGCCAGCAGCTCGTGGACAGGCACAGATACGCAGTATTTT
CASSSWTGTDTQYF
>NA|TRBJ1-1|few|TRBV7-2
TGTGCCAGCAGCTTAGTCGGGTATTCGGACAAGACTGAAGCTTTCTTT
CASSLVGYSDKTEAFF